What follows are 23 T cell receptor beta chains derived from one specimen sequenced in a study of T cells in Graves' hyperthyroidism and ophthalmopathy. The TCR beta CDR3 regions underwent amplification using RNA transcripts as the source. A first-round RT-PCR of the TCR CDR3 used the HTBI primer set. TCRdb redid the calling of the multiplex PCR reads with MiXCR, one entry per CDR3 protein. Here the sample spans over 700,000 distinct CDR3 sequences, 35% to 40% being singletons. What was sequenced was blood. The receptor source for this set is a man aged 18-30 years with Graves' hyperthyroidism.

This clonotype was detected a few times. The chain combines TRBV12-3 or TRBV12-4 with TRBJ1-5; TRBD1 matches at 9 bases. The CDR3 is made up of 16 amino acids. The ends lost 6 bases at V and 1 base at J; junction bases unmatched: 7. The CDR3 here is CASRHTGGASNQPQHF. The CDR3 DNA reads TGTGCCAGCAGGCATACAGGGGGCGCGAGCAATCAGCCCCAGCATTTT.

This clonotype has at least ten counts. The rearrangement links TRBV29-1 to TRBJ2-7; D is uncertain. In germline, CDR1 is SQVTM, CDR2 ANQGSEA. V lost 2 bases and J lost 7, with 15 bases in between. This CDR3 has 13 residues. As DNA, the CDR3 is TGCAGCGTTGAACTTCTTAGCATGGAAGAGCAGTACTTC. This gives the protein CSVELLSMEEQYF.

This clonotype was counted a few times. This chain connects TRBV5-1 to TRBJ2-5, with unresolved D. CDR3 size: 11 residues. Trimming left V 5 bases short and J 9 bases short, with 11 bases between. Germline values: CDR1 SGHRS, CDR2 YFSETQ. CDR3 region: CASSGADAQYF. CDR3 DNA: TGCGCCAGCAGTGGAGCTGATGCCCAGTACTTC.

This clonotype has more than one count but fewer than ten. The J gene is TRBJ1-4, the V gene TRBV7-9; no firm D call. Germline CDR1 reads SEHNR; CDR2 reads FQNEAQ (reference sequence). V lost 5 bases and J lost 6, with 19 bases in between. The CDR3 is made up of 16 amino acids. CDR3 region: CASSLLGSRDDEKLFF. For the CDR3, the DNA is TGTGCCAGCAGCCTACTGGGTAGCCGGGATGATGAAAAACTGTTTTTT.

The chain employs TRBV28 and TRBJ1-5, with TRBD1 identical over 7 bases. The CDR3 length is 15 residues. CDR1 and CDR2 (germline): MDHEN, SYDVKM. J was trimmed by 1 base and V by 3 bases; bases with no gene match: 3. The CDR3 loop is CASSLYRGSNQPQHF. In DNA, the CDR3 is TGTGCCAGCAGTTTGTACAGGGGAAGCAATCAGCCCCAGCATTTT. Drawing the rest from reference TRBV28 and TRBJ1-5, the complete variable domain is DVKVTQSSRYLVKRTGEKVFLECVQDMDHENMFWYRQDPGLGLRLIYFSYDVKMKEKGDIPEGYSVSREKKERFSLILESASTNQTSMYLCASSLYRGSNQPQHFGDGTRLSIL.

This clonotype was seen ten or more times. The J gene is TRBJ2-2, the V gene TRBV5-1, with D uncertain. V lost 0 bases to trimming and J lost 4 bases, with 10 bases between them. Germline CDR1 SGHRS, CDR2 YFSETQ. CDR3 length: 15 residues. The CDR3 DNA reads TGCGCCAGCAGCTTGGCCCCGGGTGCCACCGGGGAGCTGTTTTTT. Its protein is CASSLAPGATGELFF. The entire variable domain, with the rest obtained from reference TRBV5-1 and TRBJ2-2, is as follows: KAGVTQTPRYLIKTRGQQVTLSCSPISGHRSVSWYQQTPGQGLQFLFEYFSETQRNKGNFPGRFSGRQFSNSRSEMNVSTLELGDSALYLCASSLAPGATGELFFGEGSRLTVL.

This clonotype was seen more than once but under ten times. The V and J genes are TRBV29-1 and TRBJ2-3; 7 bases map to TRBD1. Trimming cost V 7 bases and J 1 base; bases outside gene matches: 5. This CDR3 region has 13 residues. Looked up from germline, CDR1 is SQVTM and CDR2 is ANQGSEA. The CDR3 bases are TGCAGCGGATCAGGGGGTCGCACAGATACGCAGTATTTT. Its protein product is CSGSGGRTDTQYF.

This clonotype has only a few counts. The chain joins TRBV20-1 to TRBJ2-2; maybe TRBD2 (6 bases). Germline CDR1 and CDR2: DFQATT and SNEGSKA (reference sequence). The V end lost 3 bases, the J end lost 1 base, and 9 bases lay between the germline ends. There are 14 residues in the CDR3. The CDR3 sequence is CSASGGMNTGELFF. CDR3 DNA sequence: TGCAGTGCTAGCGGGGGTATGAACACCGGGGAGCTGTTTTTT.

Many counts were recorded for this clonotype. V usage is TRBV10-2 and J usage is TRBJ1-1; D perhaps matches TRBD1 (5 bases). The germline V gene encodes CDR1 WSHSY and CDR2 SAAADI. Trimming cost V 5 bases and J 6 bases, with 10 bases left between them. The CDR3 is made up of 12 amino acids. CDR3 bases: TGCGCCAGCAGTCGACAGCTAGCTGAAGCTTTCTTT. Translated: CASSRQLAEAFF.

This chain links TRBV7-9 with TRBJ1-4; D gene uncertain. Germline CDR1 SEHNR, CDR2 FQNEAQ (reference sequence). The CDR3 consists of 16 residues. V lost 2 bases to trimming and J lost 7 bases, with 17 bases between them. CDR3 nucleotide sequence: TGTGCCAGCAGCTTACTGAAGGGCAGGAACACTGAAAAACTGTTTTTT. Protein product: CASSLLKGRNTEKLFF.

To note about this clonotype: Given a much more abundant clone one base away, this may be a read error. This sequence joins TRBV9 and TRBJ1-2; D unclear. CDR3 length: 12 residues. Germline CDR1 and CDR2: SGDLS and YYNGEE. The CDR3: CASGVGSGGYTF. The CDR3 DNA reads as TGTGCCAGCGGCGTAGGTAGCGGTGGCTACACCTTC.

The chain is built from TRBV24-1 and TRBJ1-2; D possibly corresponds to TRBD1 (5 bases). Deletions cut 4 bases from V and 4 bases from J, with 12 bases between. Germline CDR1 is KGHDR and CDR2 is SFDVKD. CDR3 size: 14 residues. CDR3 amino acids: CATSDRRQRYGYTF. As DNA, the CDR3 is TGTGCCACCAGTGACCGCCGACAGCGCTATGGCTACACCTTC.

This chain links TRBV6-6 with TRBJ1-1, with D unresolved. CDR1 MNHNY and CDR2 SVGAGI come from the germline V gene (reference sequence). Trimming stripped 4 bases from V and 5 bases from J, with 11 bases between. The CDR3 is made up of 13 amino acids. CDR3 nucleotides: TGTGCCAGCAGTTCCGACCTCGGTACTGAAGCTTTCTTT. It translates to CASSSDLGTEAFF.

The chain employs TRBV5-1 and TRBJ1-5; unclear D gene. V shed 0 bases and J shed 5 bases, with 12 bases lying between them. Germline V gene lookup returns CDR1 SGHRS and CDR2 YFSETQ. The CDR3 length is 15 residues. CDR3: CASSLGVFSDQPQHF. CDR3 DNA: TGCGCCAGCAGCTTGGGGGTCTTCTCTGATCAGCCCCAGCATTTT.

This clonotype has a handful of counts. The chain is built from TRBV7-2 and TRBJ1-3, with D possibly TRBD1 on 6 matching bases. V was cut by 5 bases and J by 0 bases, with 11 bases left in between. Looked up from germline, CDR1 is SGHTA and CDR2 is FQGNSA. This CDR3 has 15 residues. CDR3 in DNA: TGTGCCAGCAGCGGGGACAACGACTCTGGAAACACCATATATTTT. It codes for CASSGDNDSGNTIYF. Full variable domain (outside the CDR3, taken from reference TRBV7-2 and TRBJ1-3): GAGVSQSPSNKVTEKGKDVELRCDPISGHTALYWYRQSLGQGLEFLIYFQGNSAPDKSGLPSDRFSAERTGGSVSTLTIQRTQQEDSAVYLCASSGDNDSGNTIYFGEGSWLTVV.

This chain links TRBV6-5 with TRBJ1-2; 7 bases line up with TRBD1. CDR1 is MNHEY, CDR2 SVGAGI, per germline. The CDR3 spans 15 residues. V gave up 2 bases and J gave up 4 bases; unmatched junction bases: 7. CDR3 sequence reads: CASSYESGGVYGYTF. CDR3 DNA: TGTGCCAGCAGTTACGAGTCAGGGGGGGTCTATGGCTACACCTTC.

This clonotype occurred many times. The chain carries TRBV20-1 and TRBJ2-2; D not resolved. The V gene's germline CDR1 is DFQATT and CDR2 SNEGSKA (reference sequence). Trimming took off 6 bases at V and 0 bases at J, with 11 bases between the two ends. The CDR3 runs to 14 residues. CDR3 residues: CSAPLPTNTGELFF. The DNA of the CDR3 is TGCAGTGCCCCCCTGCCCACGAACACCGGGGAGCTGTTTTTT.

This clonotype was counted many times. The chain uses TRBV7-2 and TRBJ2-7; 7 bases are a match to TRBD1. Losses at the gene ends were 7 bases for V and 2 bases for J; bases not matched to a gene: 5. CDR1 SGHTA and CDR2 FQGNSA come from the germline V gene. This CDR3 region has 13 residues. The chain's CDR3 is CASTTGLPYEQYF. CDR3 sequence (DNA): TGTGCCAGCACGACAGGGTTGCCCTACGAGCAGTACTTC.

The rearrangement joins TRBV5-1 to TRBJ1-1; a possible D gene is TRBD1 (5 bases). The germline CDR1 and CDR2 sequences are SGHRS and YFSETQ. Deletions cut 5 bases from V and 6 bases from J, with 17 bases between. The CDR3 has 14 amino acids. CDR3 in DNA: TGCGCCAGCAGGGGACGGGATCCGACGGCTGAAGCTTTCTTT. Translating gives CASRGRDPTAEAFF.

This clonotype was detected many times. This chain connects TRBV29-1 to TRBJ1-2, with 11 bases fitting TRBD1. This CDR3 contains 14 residues. The V segment lost 6 bases and the J segment 4 bases; nucleotides outside the gene matches: 7. CDR1 is SQVTM and CDR2 is ANQGSEA in the germline V gene. The CDR3 coding sequence is TGCAGCGTCCCAGGACAGGGGGCGAGCTATGGCTACACCTTC. Encoded protein: CSVPGQGASYGYTF.

In regard to this clonotype: The missing conserved phenylalanine or tryptophan at the end of this CDR3 makes a read error likely. This chain joins TRBV7-2 and TRBJ1-5; 11 bases map to TRBD1. The CDR3 loop spans 15 amino acids. CDR1 and CDR2 from the germline V gene are SGHTA and FQGNSA. V trimming: 5 bases; J trimming: 6 bases; junction bases outside the gene matches: 6. CDR3 in DNA: TGTGCCAGCAGCCTAACAGGGACAGGGGGTCAGCCCCAGCATCTT. Translating it yields CASSLTGTGGQPQHL.

In regard to this clonotype: A junction end diverges from the germline sequence, so it may reflect a read error. This chain connects TRBV29-1 to TRBJ2-5; a weak D match, TRBD2 (5 bases). The germline CDR1 and CDR2 sequences are SQVTM and ANQGSEA. CDR3 size: 11 residues. The CDR3 region has the DNA TGCAGCATTGACCGAGGGCAGACCCAGTACTTC. It codes for CSIDRGQTQYF.

The rearrangement uses TRBV10-3 and TRBJ1-5; no firm D call. The germline V gene has CDR1 ENHRY and CDR2 SYGVKD. This CDR3 has 14 residues. CDR3 sequence (DNA): TGTGTCAGCAGTGAGGTGCAGGTGGATCAGCCCCAGCATTTT. It translates to CVSSEVQVDQPQHF.